This TCR beta chain is drawn from a study of T-cell reconstitution after alpha-beta-depleted transplantation in children. General observations from the study: Counts and diversity of T cells one year after transplant came mostly from newly produced T cells.

TCRbeta library construction was performed incorporating unique molecular identifiers. TCRdb re-analysed the PCR reads in MiXCR, keeping a single row per CDR3 protein. The table has roughly 300,000 distinct CDR3 sequences, around a tenth seen once. The V gene's germline CDR1 is SGHTA and CDR2 FQGNSA. CDR3 length: 13 amino acids. Trimming cost V 5 bases and J 7 bases, with 14 bases left between them. Many counts were recorded for this clonotype. What it recognizes is unknown. The source of this sequence is a male patient under 10 years old who had a stem cell transplant for chronic granulomatous disease, so the T cells may come from the graft donor. This chain connects TRBV7-2 to TRBJ1-2; D is perhaps TRBD1 (6 bases). This material consisted of peripheral blood, taken 180 days after TCRalphabeta/CD19-depleted stem cell transplant. For the CDR3, the DNA is TGTGCCAGCAGCCCCACAGGGTTAGGTGGCTACACCTTC. This encodes CASSPTGLGGYTF.